The 18 T cell receptor beta chains listed next were all sequenced from one sample in a study of graft-versus-host responses after intestinal transplantation. Profiled with immunoSEQ multiplex PCR; TCRdb holds only in-frame clones, not every one. The sample carries more than 100,000 clones, roughly 93% recorded once. The antigens for these receptors are not known. This sample comprised unstimulated CD8+ T cells sorted from spleen or lymph node cells, obtained before intestinal transplant. These receptors came from a human donor who received an intestinal transplant.

The chain combines TRBV2 with TRBJ2-7; no firm D call. V was cut by 8 bases and J by 2 bases, with 16 bases left in between. The CDR3 runs 14 residues. The germline CDR1 and CDR2 sequences are SNHLY and FYNNEI. CDR3 bases: TGTGCCAGCGGGTCAAGCGTTGGACCCTACGAGCAGTACTTC. Amino acid sequence: CASGSSVGPYEQYF.

The chain joins TRBV9 to TRBJ2-6; maybe TRBD1 (5 bases). Per the germline V gene, CDR1 is SGDLS and CDR2 is YYNGEE. V lost 4 bases and J lost 2, with 7 bases in between. The CDR3 extends over 14 amino acids. The CDR3 DNA sequence: TGTGCCAGCAGCCTCAGGGCTGGGGCCAACGTCCTGACTTTC. Translating it yields CASSLRAGANVLTF.

This sequence joins TRBV2 and TRBJ2-3; 8 positions agree with TRBD1. CDR1 is SNHLY and CDR2 is FYNNEI in the germline V gene. CDR3 length: 14 residues. Unmatched junction bases numbered 5, after V lost 9 bases and J lost 0 bases. The CDR3 nucleotides read TGTGCCAGTTCGACAGGGGATAGCACAGATACGCAGTATTTT. Amino acid sequence: CASSTGDSTDTQYF.

The chain employs TRBV6-6 and TRBJ1-5; D unresolved. Germline CDR1 MNHNY, CDR2 SVGAGI (reference sequence). This CDR3 contains 15 residues. V lost 2 bases and J lost 2, with 10 bases in between. As DNA, the CDR3 is TGTGCCAGCAGTTACGAAGGGCGAGGCAATCAGCCCCAGCATTTT. Amino acid sequence: CASSYEGRGNQPQHF.

The chain has TRBV6-1 and TRBJ2-7; tentative D call: TRBD2 (6 bases). Germline CDR1 MNHNS, CDR2 SASEGT. The CDR3 extends over 13 amino acids. V was shortened by 3 bases and J by 7 bases, with 13 bases between the two germline ends. CDR3 sequence reads: CASSDLLAAEQYF. The CDR3 nucleotides are TGTGCCAGCAGTGATCTACTAGCCGCAGAGCAGTACTTC.

This chain uses TRBV4-1 with TRBJ2-7; a possible D gene is TRBD1 (5 bases). CDR1 is MGHRA and CDR2 is YSYEKL in the germline V gene. The CDR3 runs to 12 residues. V lost 2 bases, J lost 5 bases, and 7 bases lay in between. CDR3: CASSQTGNEQYF. As DNA, the CDR3 is TGCGCCAGCAGCCAAACAGGCAACGAGCAGTACTTC.

V usage is TRBV29-1 and J usage is TRBJ1-2; 7 positions match TRBD1. Per germline, CDR1 SQVTM and CDR2 ANQGSEA. V trimming: 6 bases; J trimming: 2 bases; junction bases outside the gene matches: 12. This CDR3 is built from 15 residues. The CDR3 protein is CSVSGTAEANYGYTF. As DNA, the CDR3 is TGCAGCGTATCGGGGACAGCCGAAGCGAACTATGGCTACACCTTC.

The rearrangement joins TRBV7-2 to TRBJ2-5, with 8 bases aligning to TRBD2. Per the germline V gene, CDR1 is SGHTA and CDR2 is FQGNSA. This CDR3 is 18 amino acids long. Trimming took 1 base from V and 5 from J; bases not matched to a gene: 15. The CDR3 reads CASSLVAGGASGFETQYF. Here the CDR3 DNA reads TGTGCCAGCAGCTTAGTTGCCGGGGGGGCATCCGGATTCGAGACCCAGTACTTC. Combining the CDR3 with reference TRBV7-2 and TRBJ2-5 gives the whole variable domain GAGVSQSPSNKVTEKGKDVELRCDPISGHTALYWYRQSLGQGLEFLIYFQGNSAPDKSGLPSDRFSAERTGGSVSTLTIQRTQQEDSAVYLCASSLVAGGASGFETQYFGPGTRLLVL.

The V call is TRBV19, the J call TRBJ2-1; no firm D call. The germline V and J ends were trimmed by 2 bases and 8 bases, with 7 bases remaining between them. The CDR3 consists of 12 residues. Germline V CDR1 and CDR2: LNHDA, SQIVND (reference sequence). CDR3 protein: CASSIRADEQFF. The CDR3 DNA is TGTGCCAGTAGTATAAGGGCAGATGAGCAGTTCTTC.

The V gene is TRBV7-8, the J gene TRBJ2-7; tentatively, D is TRBD1 (6 bases). There are 15 residues in the CDR3. Trimming took 5 bases from V and 5 from J, leaving 19 bases between them. Germline CDR1 is SGHVS and CDR2 is FQNEAQ. In DNA form, the CDR3 reads TGTGCCAGCAGCCCCTTAGAGGGGGTGGGCAACGAGCAGTACTTC. It is translated as CASSPLEGVGNEQYF.

This clone was seen a single time. The rearrangement joins TRBV4-1 to TRBJ1-1, with unresolved D. The germline V gene encodes CDR1 MGHRA and CDR2 YSYEKL. Deletions cut 0 bases from V and 11 bases from J, with 7 bases between. This CDR3 has 11 amino acids. The CDR3 DNA reads as TGCGCCAGCAGCCAAGAATTCGAGGCTTTCTTT. Translation gives CASSQEFEAFF.

The chain employs TRBV4-1 and TRBJ2-7; TRBD1 is a possible D gene (5 bases). Germline V gives CDR1 MGHRA, CDR2 YSYEKL. Trimming pared 2 bases from V and 2 bases from J, leaving 7 bases between. This CDR3 contains 13 residues. In DNA, the CDR3 is TGCGCCAGCAGCCAAACGACAGCCTACGAGCAGTACTTC. It specifies CASSQTTAYEQYF.

The V and J genes are TRBV5-6 and TRBJ1-1; D uncertain. The CDR3 totals 16 residues. The germline gives CDR1 SGHDT, CDR2 YYEEEE. The V end was cut by 5 bases, the J end by 5 bases, with 22 bases between. Written as DNA, the CDR3 is TGTGCCAGCAGTTACAAACCTGCGGGTTTGGGGACTGAAGCTTTCTTT. Translating gives CASSYKPAGLGTEAFF.

The chain has TRBV30 and TRBJ2-1; TRBD2 matches 8 bases. Germline CDR1 GTSNPN, CDR2 SVGIG (reference sequence). This CDR3 is 13 amino acids long. Germline trimming cut 8 bases from V and 2 bases from J; bases unmatched to any gene: 5. The CDR3 nucleotides read TGTGCCCTTACTAGCGGAACCTACAATGAGCAGTTCTTC. Its protein is CALTSGTYNEQFF.

The V and J genes are TRBV6-6 and TRBJ1-5, with 8 nucleotides matching TRBD1. The V segment lost 5 bases and the J segment 2 bases; nucleotides outside the gene matches: 5. Germline lookup yields CDR1 MNHNY and CDR2 SVGAGI (reference sequence). The CDR3 consists of 15 residues. The CDR3 sequence: CASSPQGQGNQPQHF. In nucleotides, the CDR3 is TGTGCCAGCAGTCCCCAGGGACAGGGCAATCAGCCCCAGCATTTT.

This chain uses TRBV30 with TRBJ2-7; weak D call: TRBD1 (6 bases). The CDR3 has 14 amino acids. Trimming took off 0 bases at V and 6 bases at J, with 15 bases between the two ends. Germline CDR1 reads GTSNPN; CDR2 reads SVGIG (reference sequence). The CDR3 loop reads CAWSVGQGIFEQYF. DNA for the CDR3: TGTGCCTGGAGTGTAGGGCAGGGGATCTTCGAGCAGTACTTC. Together with reference TRBV30 and TRBJ2-7, the CDR3 gives the full variable domain: SQTIHQWPATLVQPVGSPLSLECTVEGTSNPNLYWYRQAAGRGLQLLFYSVGIGQISSEVPQNLSASRPQDRQFILSSKKLLLSDSGFYLCAWSVGQGIFEQYFGPGTRLTVT.

The chain has TRBV9 and TRBJ2-1; TRBD2 might be the D (7 bases). This CDR3 contains 15 residues. The germline V and J ends were trimmed by 1 base and 5 bases, with 13 bases remaining between them. The germline V gene has CDR1 SGDLS and CDR2 YYNGEE. CDR3 sequence (DNA): TGTGCCAGCAGCGTAAGTGGGGGGGCGGACAATGAGCAGTTCTTC. Translated, it gives CASSVSGGADNEQFF.

V and J are TRBV4-1 and TRBJ1-6; a possible D gene is TRBD1 (6 bases). The CDR3 consists of 16 residues. Germline assignment: CDR1 MGHRA and CDR2 YSYEKL. V was trimmed by 0 bases and J by 10 bases, leaving 16 bases between them. The CDR3 reads CASSQDLGTGKSPLHF. The CDR3 DNA follows: TGCGCCAGCAGCCAAGATCTTGGAACAGGGAAATCACCCCTCCACTTT.